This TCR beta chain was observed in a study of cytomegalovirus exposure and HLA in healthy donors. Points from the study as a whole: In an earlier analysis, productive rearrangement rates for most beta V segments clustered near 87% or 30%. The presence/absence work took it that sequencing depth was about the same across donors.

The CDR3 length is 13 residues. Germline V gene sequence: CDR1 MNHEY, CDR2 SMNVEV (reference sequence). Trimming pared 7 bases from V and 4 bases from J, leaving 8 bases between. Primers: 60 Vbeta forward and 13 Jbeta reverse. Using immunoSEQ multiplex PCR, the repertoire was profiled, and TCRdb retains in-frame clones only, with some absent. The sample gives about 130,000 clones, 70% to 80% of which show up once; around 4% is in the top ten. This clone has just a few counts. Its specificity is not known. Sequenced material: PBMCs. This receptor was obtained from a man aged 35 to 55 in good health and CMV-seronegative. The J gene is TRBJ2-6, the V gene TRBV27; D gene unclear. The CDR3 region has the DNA TGTGCCAGCACCCCGTCGGGGGCCAACGTCCTGACTTTC. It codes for CASTPSGANVLTF.